This T cell receptor beta chain is from a study of blood T cell repertoires in COVID-19. About the research overall: PBMCs, B-cell-depleted T cells, or T cells provided the cDNA or gDNA that made up the material.

In the original processing: Using reference gene primer amplification, nucleated cell counts were estimated. Some clones are missing from TCRdb's copy, which holds only in-frame ones; the method was immunoSEQ multiplex PCR. Clone size and the V and J calls come from that table; the DNA yielded D and trimming. The sample consists of tens of thousands of clones, about 84% of them appearing once. The receptor was derived from a human donor in a cohort sampled during active COVID-19. The sample was peripheral blood.

The CDR3 nucleotides are TGTGCCAGCAGTCCACGGCAGCGGTACAATGAGCAGTTCTTC. Protein sequence: CASSPRQRYNEQFF. The rearrangement joins TRBV28 to TRBJ2-1; possibly TRBD2 for D (5 bases). The V gene lost 5 bases and the J gene lost 4 bases, with 12 bases spanning the gap. This CDR3 has 14 residues. Germline V gene data show CDR1 as MDHEN and CDR2 as SYDVKM. The full variable domain, rest sourced from reference TRBV28 and TRBJ2-1, is DVKVTQSSRYLVKRTGEKVFLECVQDMDHENMFWYRQDPGLGLRLIYFSYDVKMKEKGDIPEGYSVSREKKERFSLILESASTNQTSMYLCASSPRQRYNEQFFGPGTRLTVL.